This T cell receptor beta chain was documented in a study of T-cell memory formation after mild COVID-19. Study-level results: Confirmation was lacking for SARS-CoV-2 specificity of second-wave clones that peaked on day 37.

TCRdb redid the calling of the 5' RACE reads with MiXCR, one entry per CDR3 protein. Of some 300,000 distinct CDR3 sequences in the sample, around 19% were seen once. About this clonotype: As yet, its antigen is unknown.

Sequenced sample: PBMCs or a T cell subset sorted from them (not recorded which). This clonotype originated in a man aged 18 to 29 who had mild COVID-19 (a few samples of this study predate the infection). Cell type and time point are not known.

CDR3 sequence: CASHGWGSTDTQYF. In DNA, the CDR3 is TGTGCCAGTCATGGTTGGGGGAGCACAGATACGCAGTATTTT. The rearrangement joins TRBV12-3 or TRBV12-4 to TRBJ2-3; the D gene could be TRBD1 or TRBD2 (5 bases each). The length of the CDR3 is 14 residues. Trimming removed 9 bases at V and 0 bases at J, with 13 bases between.